Listed below are T cell receptor beta chains from one sample, sequenced in a study of T cell changes during pregnancy in multiple sclerosis. Sequencing was performed with immunoSEQ multiplex PCR; in TCRdb, only in-frame clones are kept and a portion is missing. The sample shows 74,000 or so clones, around nine tenths of them seen only once. Sequenced material: CD4+ T cells from peripheral blood mononuclear cells, taken before pregnancy. These receptors were obtained from a female donor with multiple sclerosis, enrolled in a pregnancy study. The CDR3 runs from the conserved cysteine through the conserved F or W.

TRBV29-1	TRBJ1-5	13	CSVSDRGRQPQHF
TRBV19	TRBJ2-3	18	CASSIEGSGGHLADTQYF
TRBV10-3	TRBJ2-1	17	CAISEAVAGAKYNEQFF
TRBV5-1	TRBJ2-3	15	CASSLLDSEADTQYF
TRBV5-1	TRBJ2-7	16	CASSQTGAVSSYEQYF
TRBV5-6	TRBJ1-2	15	CASSLESGIFYGYTF
TRBV30	TRBJ2-1	15	CAWSPGEPQGNEQFF
TRBV28	TRBJ2-5	15	CASSRLAGLQETQYF
TRBV28	TRBJ2-6	19	CASSGTTGTVRPGANVLTF
TRBV5-1	TRBJ2-1	18	CASSYGLAATQSYNEQFF
TRBV19	TRBJ1-5	19	CASSTHGQGAFSSNQPQHF
TRBV5-4	TRBJ1-2	15	CASSARRGEGYGYTF